Below are 31 T cell receptor beta chains sequenced from a single sample in a study of blood T cell repertoires in COVID-19. The assay was immunoSEQ multiplex PCR, and TCRdb's table has in-frame clones only and misses some. Of roughly 95,000 clones detected, under 95% appear once; the ten largest clones hold less than 5%. The material sequenced was peripheral blood. These receptors were collected from a woman aged 45 to 65 in a cohort sampled during active COVID-19.

The genes are TRBV15 and TRBJ1-2; tentatively, D is TRBD1 (5 bases). V was pared by 3 bases and J by 0 bases, with 17 bases between. The CDR3 is made up of 17 amino acids. Germline V gives CDR1 LNHNV, CDR2 YYDKDF (reference sequence). The CDR3 loop reads CATSRGSDSSPNYGYTF. The CDR3, as DNA: TGTGCCACCAGCAGGGGTTCAGACAGCTCGCCTAACTATGGCTACACCTTC.

This sequence joins TRBV19 and TRBJ1-3; 7 nucleotides align to TRBD1. V lost 6 bases, J lost 0 bases, and 14 bases stayed unmatched. The CDR3 extends over 18 amino acids. CDR1 and CDR2 (germline): LNHDA, SQIVND (reference sequence). DNA of the CDR3: TGTGCCAGTAGCTATACCGGGACAGCGGCCATCTCTGGAAACACCATATATTTT. Amino acids: CASSYTGTAAISGNTIYF.

The chain carries TRBV5-6 and TRBJ1-2; D is unclear. The CDR3 contains 15 residues. With 4 bases removed from V and 2 bases from J, the gap between germline ends came to 15 bases. The germline V gene encodes CDR1 SGHDT and CDR2 YYEEEE. As DNA, the CDR3 is TGTGCCAGCAGCCCCGATCGGGGAGGAAACTATGGCTACACCTTC. It is translated as CASSPDRGGNYGYTF.

This chain joins TRBV9 and TRBJ1-5; D may be TRBD1 (6 bases). Trimming removed 0 bases at V and 7 bases at J, with 11 bases between. From germline, CDR1 is SGDLS and CDR2 YYNGEE. The CDR3 covers 14 residues. CDR3 nucleotide sequence: TGTGCCAGCAGCGTAGGGGAGGGGGAACAGCCCCAGCATTTT. Translation gives CASSVGEGEQPQHF. Based on the CDR3 plus reference TRBV9 and TRBJ1-5, the full variable domain is DSGVTQTPKHLITATGQRVTLRCSPRSGDLSVYWYQQSLDQGLQFLIQYYNGEERAKGNILERFSAQQFPDLHSELNLSSLELGDSALYFCASSVGEGEQPQHFGDGTRLSIL.

The genes are TRBV5-6 and TRBJ1-1; no clear D. The ends were cut back, 6 bases at V and 6 bases at J, with 15 bases in the middle. This CDR3 is 13 amino acids long. CDR1 SGHDT and CDR2 YYEEEE come from the germline V gene. The CDR3 loop reads CASNSMGAAEAFF. CDR3 nucleotide sequence: TGTGCCAGCAACAGCATGGGTGCCGCTGAAGCTTTCTTT.

The CDR3 is CASSPPTVDTQYF. In nucleotides, the CDR3 is TGTGCCAGCTCACCGCCGACAGTAGATACGCAGTATTTT. The chain couples TRBV18 to TRBJ2-3; D perhaps matches TRBD1 (5 bases). V shed 3 bases and J shed 5 bases, with 9 bases lying between them. The CDR3 extends over 13 amino acids. Germline V gives CDR1 KGHSH, CDR2 LQKENI.

V is TRBV6-6 and J is TRBJ1-2; D is undetermined. The CDR3 is 12 residues long. Deletions cut 2 bases from V and 3 bases from J, with 4 bases between. Germline assignment: CDR1 MNHNY and CDR2 SVGAGI (reference sequence). The DNA for the CDR3 is TGTGCCAGCAGTTACCCGGACTATGGCTACACCTTC. This gives the protein CASSYPDYGYTF.

The gene calls are TRBV5-1 and TRBJ2-3; 9 bases are shared with TRBD2. Germline CDR1 and CDR2: SGHRS and YFSETQ. This CDR3 is 17 amino acids long. V lost 0 bases and J lost 0; bases outside the gene matches: 5. In nucleotides, the CDR3 is TGCGCCAGCAGCTTGGCCCCTCTAGCGGGGAGCACAGATACGCAGTATTTT. It translates to CASSLAPLAGSTDTQYF.

V usage is TRBV12-2 and J usage is TRBJ2-3; whether TRBD2, the table's D call, matches the DNA was not checked. TRBV12-2 is classified as a pseudogene. This CDR3 contains 17 residues. CDR3 DNA: TGTGCAAGTCGCTTAGCGCGGAAGGCTAGTGGGGGGAATACGCAGTATTTT. It is translated as CASRLARKASGGNTQYF.

The gene calls are TRBV7-2 and TRBJ1-3, with D maybe TRBD1 (6 bases). The CDR3 is 16 amino acids. From germline, CDR1 is SGHTA and CDR2 FQGNSA. Trimming pared 5 bases from V and 0 bases from J, leaving 14 bases between. The CDR3, as DNA: TGTGCCAGCAGCACCCACGGGACACGCTCTGGAAACACCATATATTTT. It specifies CASSTHGTRSGNTIYF.

The chain couples TRBV19 to TRBJ1-3, with 8 positions matching TRBD1. V shed 5 bases and J 2 bases; nucleotides not matched to a gene: 8. This CDR3 has 16 amino acids. Germline V gene data show CDR1 as LNHDA and CDR2 as SQIVND (reference sequence). The CDR3 region is CASSSGQASPGNTIYF. The CDR3 DNA follows: TGTGCCAGTAGTTCGGGACAGGCGTCGCCTGGAAACACCATATATTTT.

The chain joins TRBV6-1 to TRBJ2-3; D is undetermined. Germline V lookup: CDR1 MNHNS, CDR2 SASEGT. The V end was cut by 1 base, the J end by 8 bases, with 10 bases between. The CDR3 is 13 amino acids. The CDR3 nucleotides are TGTGCCAGCAGTGAAGTTGAGCGCGGTACGCAGTATTTT. This encodes CASSEVERGTQYF.

The chain links TRBV28 to TRBJ1-2, with a possible D match to TRBD1 (6 bases). The germline V gene has CDR1 MDHEN and CDR2 SYDVKM. The CDR3 covers 15 residues. V was cut by 5 bases and J by 5 bases, with 18 bases left in between. The CDR3 spells CASSPITIGGYGYTF. The CDR3 bases are TGTGCCAGCAGTCCAATTACTATAGGGGGATATGGCTACACCTTC.

The CDR3 loop reads CASSHQGPGNTIYF. The CDR3 DNA follows: TGTGCCAGCAGTCATCAGGGGCCTGGAAACACCATATATTTT. The rearrangement links TRBV27 to TRBJ1-3, with a tentative D call TRBD1 (6 bases). Trimming shortened V by 5 bases and J by 2 bases, and 10 bases separated the two germline ends. The germline gives CDR1 MNHEY, CDR2 SMNVEV (reference sequence). The CDR3 runs 14 residues.

The V call is TRBV7-2, the J call TRBJ1-2; the D gene is possibly TRBD1 (6 bases). The CDR3 loop spans 13 amino acids. The germline V and J ends were trimmed by 5 bases and 8 bases, with 15 bases remaining between them. Per the germline V gene, CDR1 is SGHTA and CDR2 is FQGNSA. The CDR3, as DNA: TGTGCCAGCAGCATCCGGGACACCCGCGGCTACACCTTC. Translation: CASSIRDTRGYTF.

The J gene is TRBJ2-1, the V gene TRBV2; 8 bases line up with TRBD2. In germline, CDR1 is SNHLY, CDR2 FYNNEI. This CDR3 contains 17 residues. After removal of 3 bases from V and 7 bases from J, the junction contained 14 bases not matched to a gene. The chain's CDR3 is CASSDPGGGRTRNEQFF. The CDR3 DNA reads TGTGCCAGCAGTGATCCCGGGGGGGGGAGGACAAGGAATGAGCAGTTCTTC.

The V and J genes are TRBV28 and TRBJ1-1; tentatively, D is TRBD1 (6 bases). CDR1 is MDHEN and CDR2 is SYDVKM in the germline V gene. Between the trimmed V and J ends, which lost 5 bases and 8 bases, there was a span of 18 bases. This CDR3 region has 14 residues. CDR3 residues: CASSPQGTPQEAFF. DNA of the CDR3: TGTGCCAGCAGTCCCCAAGGGACACCGCAGGAAGCTTTCTTT.

This clone was seen just once. The gene calls are TRBV3-1 (or the pseudogene TRBV3-2) and TRBJ1-2; D gene unclear. The CDR3 runs to 14 residues. The germline V gene encodes CDR1 LGHDT and CDR2 YNNKEL (reference sequence). Trimming stripped 3 bases from V and 7 bases from J, with 15 bases between. CDR3 nucleotide sequence: TGTGCCAGCAGCCAGTCAGTTAGACCGGGTGGCTACACCTTC. It codes for CASSQSVRPGGYTF.

In this sample, this clone turned up once. The CDR3 DNA reads as TGTGCCAGCAGCTACGCCGACAGGGTACGTGGCTACACCTTC. Its protein product is CASSYADRVRGYTF. J is TRBJ1-2 and V is TRBV7-9, with 7 bases lining up with TRBD1. Germline CDR1 is SEHNR and CDR2 is FQNEAQ (reference sequence). The J segment lost 7 bases and the V segment lost 4 bases, leaving 9 bases of the junction unmatched. The length of the CDR3 is 14 residues.

This chain joins TRBV29-1 and TRBJ2-3; the D gene is possibly TRBD1 (5 bases). The CDR3 loop spans 13 amino acids. V lost 2 bases and J lost 3, with 9 bases in between. Germline CDR1 and CDR2: SQVTM and ANQGSEA. The CDR3 region has the DNA TGCAGCGTTGAAAGGCAGGGAACAGATACGCAGTATTTT. This encodes CSVERQGTDTQYF.

The chain couples TRBV3-1 (or the pseudogene TRBV3-2) to TRBJ2-3; D unresolved. This CDR3 comprises 14 residues. V gave up 0 bases and J gave up 7 bases, with 11 bases separating them. The germline gives CDR1 LGHDT, CDR2 YNNKEL (reference sequence). CDR3 in DNA: TGTGCCAGCAGCCAAGATACTAACGGAAATACGCAGTATTTT. Amino acids: CASSQDTNGNTQYF.

This rearrangement joins TRBV14 to TRBJ1-2, with TRBD1 identical over 10 bases. Looked up from germline, CDR1 is SGHDN and CDR2 is FVKESK. The CDR3 consists of 18 residues. J was trimmed by 5 bases and V by 0 bases; bases with no gene match: 12. The CDR3, as DNA: TGTGCCAGCAGCCAAGAAGGGACAGGGGCGAGCGTAAAGTATGGCTACACCTTC. Encoded protein: CASSQEGTGASVKYGYTF.

This clone was counted a single time. The rearrangement uses TRBV5-1 and TRBJ2-1, with TRBD2 matching over 9 bases. Germline values: CDR1 SGHRS, CDR2 YFSETQ. The CDR3 covers 14 residues. The J segment lost 4 bases and the V segment lost 1 base, leaving 0 bases of the junction unmatched. The CDR3 DNA reads TGCGCCAGCAGCTTGCTAGCGGGGTACAATGAGCAGTTCTTC. It is translated as CASSLLAGYNEQFF.

V gene TRBV2 combines with J gene TRBJ2-4; D remains unclear. Trimming cost V 1 base and J 0 bases, with 7 bases left between them. The CDR3 has 15 residues. CDR1 is SNHLY and CDR2 is FYNNEI in the germline V gene. The CDR3 loop is CASSEDGLAKNIQYF. The DNA for the CDR3 is TGTGCCAGCAGTGAAGATGGCTTAGCCAAAAACATTCAGTACTTC.

The V gene is TRBV6-5, the J gene TRBJ2-3; 7 bases fit TRBD1. This CDR3 has 15 amino acids. CDR1 and CDR2 from the germline V gene are MNHEY and SVGAGI. J gave up 3 bases and V 7 bases, and 10 bases lay outside the gene matches. CDR3 coding DNA: TGTGCCAGCATCCACTTAGGGGGCCAGACAGATACGCAGTATTTT. Its protein product is CASIHLGGQTDTQYF.

The chain has TRBV2 and TRBJ2-2; 14 bases map to TRBD2. With V trimmed by 8 bases and J by 4 bases, 0 bases remained unmatched. Per the germline V gene, CDR1 is SNHLY and CDR2 is FYNNEI. The CDR3 loop spans 14 amino acids. The CDR3 nucleotides read TGTGCCAGCGGACTAGCGGGGGGCACCGGGGAGCTGTTTTTT. It yields the protein CASGLAGGTGELFF.

The chain combines TRBV7-6 with TRBJ2-3; TRBD1 agrees at 7 bases. The junction had 1 base not matched to a gene; V was cut back by 3 bases and J by 1 base. This CDR3 has 14 amino acids. Per germline, CDR1 SGHVS and CDR2 FNYEAQ. This CDR3 is CASSFGTGTDTQYF. DNA for the CDR3: TGTGCCAGCAGCTTCGGGACAGGCACAGATACGCAGTATTTT.

This chain connects TRBV2 to TRBJ1-3; perhaps TRBD1 as D (5 bases). This CDR3 spans 14 amino acids. V shed 5 bases and J shed 2 bases, with 10 bases lying between them. CDR1 is SNHLY and CDR2 is FYNNEI in the germline V gene. CDR3 nucleotide sequence: TGTGCCAGCAGTAGGGGAAGAACTGGAAACACCATATATTTT. Encoded protein: CASSRGRTGNTIYF.

V is TRBV28 and J is TRBJ1-5; TRBD1 agrees at 10 bases. The germline gives CDR1 MDHEN, CDR2 SYDVKM. V was pared by 5 bases and J by 2 bases, with 12 bases of the junction left unmatched. This CDR3 has 18 amino acids. CDR3 nucleotides: TGTGCCAGCAGTCCCGGGACAGGGGTCACGGGTGGCAATCAGCCCCAGCATTTT. It is translated as CASSPGTGVTGGNQPQHF.

The J gene is TRBJ2-7, the V gene TRBV7-9; 9 positions agree with TRBD1. Germline lookup yields CDR1 SEHNR and CDR2 FQNEAQ (reference sequence). The CDR3 is 13 amino acids. V shed 5 bases and J 4 bases; nucleotides not matched to a gene: 3. Written as DNA, the CDR3 is TGTGCCAGCAGCCCACAGGGGGCGTACGAGCAGTACTTC. It translates to CASSPQGAYEQYF. The whole variable domain, remainder taken from reference TRBV7-9 and TRBJ2-7, is DTGVSQNPRHKITKRGQNVTFRCDPISEHNRLYWYRQTLGQGPEFLTYFQNEAQLEKSRLLSDRFSAERPKGSFSTLEIQRTEQGDSAMYLCASSPQGAYEQYFGPGTRLTVT.

J is TRBJ2-7 and V is TRBV2, with D uncertain. Germline CDR1 is SNHLY and CDR2 is FYNNEI. Trimming left V 5 bases short and J 3 bases short, with 5 bases between. The CDR3 extends over 11 amino acids. The CDR3 DNA follows: TGTGCCAGCAGTCTCCTCTACGAGCAGTACTTC. As protein: CASSLLYEQYF.